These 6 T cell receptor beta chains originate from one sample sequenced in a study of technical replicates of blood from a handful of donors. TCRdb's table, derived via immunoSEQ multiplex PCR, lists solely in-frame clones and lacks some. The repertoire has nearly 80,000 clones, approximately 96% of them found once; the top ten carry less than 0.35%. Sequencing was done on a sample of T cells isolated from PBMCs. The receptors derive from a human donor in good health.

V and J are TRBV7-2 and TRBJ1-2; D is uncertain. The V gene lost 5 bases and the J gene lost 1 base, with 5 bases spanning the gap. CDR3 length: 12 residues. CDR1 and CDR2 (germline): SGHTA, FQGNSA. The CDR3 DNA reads TGTGCCAGCAGCGTCTATAACTATGGCTACACCTTC. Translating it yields CASSVYNYGYTF.

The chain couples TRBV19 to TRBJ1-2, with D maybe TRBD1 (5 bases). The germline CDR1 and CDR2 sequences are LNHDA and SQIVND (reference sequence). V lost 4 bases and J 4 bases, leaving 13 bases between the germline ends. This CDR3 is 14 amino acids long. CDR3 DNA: TGTGCCAGTAGTACAAGTAGGGGTCGCTATGGCTACACCTTC. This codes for CASSTSRGRYGYTF. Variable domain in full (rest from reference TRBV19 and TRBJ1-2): DGGITQSPKYLFRKEGQNVTLSCEQNLNHDAMYWYRQDPGQGLRLIYYSQIVNDFQKGDIAEGYSVSREKKESFPLTVTSAQKNPTAFYLCASSTSRGRYGYTFGSGTRLTVV.

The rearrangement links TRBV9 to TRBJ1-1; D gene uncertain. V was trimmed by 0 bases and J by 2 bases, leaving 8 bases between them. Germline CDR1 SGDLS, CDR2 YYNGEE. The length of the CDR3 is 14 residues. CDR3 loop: CASSVGAENTEAFF. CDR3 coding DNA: TGTGCCAGCAGCGTAGGGGCTGAAAACACTGAAGCTTTCTTT.

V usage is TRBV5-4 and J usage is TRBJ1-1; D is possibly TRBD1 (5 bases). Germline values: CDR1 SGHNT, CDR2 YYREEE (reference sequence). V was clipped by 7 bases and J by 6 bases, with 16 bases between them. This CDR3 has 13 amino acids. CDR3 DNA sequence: TGTGCCAGCTTGGGCCGGGGGAATCCTGAAGCTTTCTTT. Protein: CASLGRGNPEAFF.

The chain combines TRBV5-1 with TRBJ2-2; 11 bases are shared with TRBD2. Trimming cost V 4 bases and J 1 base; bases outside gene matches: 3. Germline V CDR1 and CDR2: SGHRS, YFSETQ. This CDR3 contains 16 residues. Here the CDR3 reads CASSTLAGGNTGELFF. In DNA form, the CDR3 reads TGCGCCAGCAGCACCCTAGCGGGAGGGAACACCGGGGAGCTGTTTTTT.

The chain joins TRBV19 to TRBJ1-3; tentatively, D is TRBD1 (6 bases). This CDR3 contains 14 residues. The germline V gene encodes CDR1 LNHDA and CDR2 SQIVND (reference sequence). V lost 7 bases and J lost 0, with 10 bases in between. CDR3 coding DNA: TGTGCCAGTAAAGACAGGAGCTCTGGAAACACCATATATTTT. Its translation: CASKDRSSGNTIYF. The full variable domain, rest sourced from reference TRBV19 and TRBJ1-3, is DGGITQSPKYLFRKEGQNVTLSCEQNLNHDAMYWYRQDPGQGLRLIYYSQIVNDFQKGDIAEGYSVSREKKESFPLTVTSAQKNPTAFYLCASKDRSSGNTIYFGEGSWLTVV.